The 27 T cell receptor beta chains in this list originate from one sample, sequenced in a study of blood T cell repertoires in COVID-19. Sequencing used immunoSEQ multiplex PCR; TCRdb keeps in-frame clones, though not all of them. The sample includes under 300,000 clones, 88% of them seen just once. The sample was PBMCs or T cells enriched from blood (not recorded which). These TCRs come from a woman aged 50 to 60 who had recovered from COVID-19.

This clone was counted a single time. The CDR3 here is CATSGEPSGLNTGELFF. The CDR3 DNA sequence: TGTGCCACCAGCGGCGAACCTAGCGGACTTAACACCGGGGAGCTGTTTTTT. The rearrangement links TRBV15 to TRBJ2-2; 7 bases match TRBD2. V dropped 5 bases and J dropped 2; count of bases not matched to a gene: 11. CDR1 is LNHNV, CDR2 YYDKDF, per germline (reference sequence). CDR3 length: 17 amino acids.

The chain recombines TRBV19 with TRBJ2-2; 14 bases agree with TRBD2. The CDR3 covers 16 residues. CDR1 is LNHDA, CDR2 SQIVND, per germline (reference sequence). V trimming: 8 bases; J trimming: 4 bases; junction bases outside the gene matches: 6. The CDR3 sequence: CASFGTSGSGTGELFF. The CDR3 bases are TGTGCCAGTTTCGGGACTAGCGGGAGCGGCACCGGGGAGCTGTTTTTT.

This sequence joins TRBV9 and TRBJ1-2; 10 bases line up with TRBD1. The germline CDR1 and CDR2 sequences are SGDLS and YYNGEE. The CDR3 is 15 amino acids. J gave up 4 bases and V 0 bases, and 3 bases lay outside the gene matches. The CDR3 region is CASSVGGQGTYGYTF. In nucleotides, the CDR3 is TGTGCCAGCAGCGTAGGGGGACAGGGGACCTATGGCTACACCTTC.

V gene TRBV27 combines with J gene TRBJ1-1, with D perhaps matching TRBD1 (5 bases). Per the germline V gene, CDR1 is MNHEY and CDR2 is SMNVEV (reference sequence). V lost 1 base and J 4 bases, leaving 10 bases between the germline ends. CDR3 length: 14 residues. CDR3 coding DNA: TGTGCCAGCAGTTTATTCAGGGTGGGCACTGAAGCTTTCTTT. This sequence encodes CASSLFRVGTEAFF.

The chain has TRBV18 and TRBJ2-1; 7 nucleotides agree with TRBD1. The CDR3 totals 15 residues. With 6 bases clipped from V and 7 bases from J, the junction kept 12 bases outside the gene matches. Germline V gene lookup returns CDR1 KGHSH and CDR2 LQKENI. Here the CDR3 reads CASSLQGPLTNEQFF. DNA for the CDR3: TGTGCCAGCTCCTTACAGGGGCCCTTAACGAATGAGCAGTTCTTC.

This clone was seen just once. This chain links TRBV15 with TRBJ2-5; 11 positions match TRBD2. In germline, CDR1 is LNHNV, CDR2 YYDKDF (reference sequence). The length of the CDR3 is 15 residues. The V gene end was trimmed by 4 bases and the J gene end by 4 bases; junction bases not matched to a gene: 5. The DNA for the CDR3 is TGTGCCACCAGCACCAGACTAGCGGGAAGAGAGACCCAGTACTTC. It yields the protein CATSTRLAGRETQYF.

This clone has a single count. The J gene is TRBJ1-1, the V gene TRBV28, with D hard to call. This CDR3 has 13 residues. V shed 5 bases and J shed 3 bases, with 10 bases lying between them. CDR1 is MDHEN, CDR2 SYDVKM, per germline. The CDR3 DNA is TGTGCCAGCAGTCCCGTAGTTCACACTGAAGCTTTCTTT. It specifies CASSPVVHTEAFF.

The chain is built from TRBV7-2 and TRBJ2-2; D is unresolved. The CDR3 is 12 amino acids. Germline CDR1 SGHTA, CDR2 FQGNSA. V was shortened by 2 bases and J by 6 bases, with 4 bases between the two germline ends. Written as DNA, the CDR3 is TGTGCCAGCAGCTTATGGCCCGGGGAGCTGTTTTTT. Translating it yields CASSLWPGELFF.

The genes are TRBV28 and TRBJ2-1, with 10 bases identical to TRBD2. There are 16 residues in the CDR3. V was pared by 5 bases and J by 5 bases, with 9 bases of the junction left unmatched. CDR1 MDHEN and CDR2 SYDVKM come from the germline V gene. The CDR3 protein is CASSPFSGRYDNEQFF. The CDR3, as DNA: TGTGCCAGCAGTCCTTTTAGCGGGAGGTACGACAATGAGCAGTTCTTC. The complete variable domain, with remaining parts taken from reference TRBV28 and TRBJ2-1, reads DVKVTQSSRYLVKRTGEKVFLECVQDMDHENMFWYRQDPGLGLRLIYFSYDVKMKEKGDIPEGYSVSREKKERFSLILESASTNQTSMYLCASSPFSGRYDNEQFFGPGTRLTVL.

The chain recombines TRBV24-1 with TRBJ2-2; 9 bases fit TRBD2. The CDR3 spans 17 residues. Losses at the gene ends were 7 bases for V and 4 bases for J; bases not matched to a gene: 12. From germline, CDR1 is KGHDR and CDR2 SFDVKD. CDR3 nucleotides: TGTGCCACCAGGGCGGCTGGGGCGGGAGGGTCCACCGGGGAGCTGTTTTTT. It codes for CATRAAGAGGSTGELFF.

The V call is TRBV6-2 or TRBV6-3, the J call TRBJ1-3; a weak D match, TRBD1 (5 bases). Trimming cost V 2 bases and J 0 bases, with 8 bases left between them. Germline V lookup: CDR1 MNHEY, CDR2 SVGEGT. This CDR3 contains 15 residues. CDR3 in DNA: TGTGCCAGCAGTTACGGACAATCCTCTGGAAACACCATATATTTT. Its translation: CASSYGQSSGNTIYF.

J is TRBJ1-1 and V is TRBV30; D might be TRBD1 (6 bases). The CDR3 contains 13 residues. Per the germline V gene, CDR1 is GTSNPN and CDR2 is SVGIG (reference sequence). The V end was cut by 3 bases, the J end by 4 bases, with 12 bases between. The CDR3 nucleotides are TGTGCCTGGAGGGCAGGGGCGAGCACTGAAGCTTTCTTT. This codes for CAWRAGASTEAFF.

The J gene is TRBJ2-7, the V gene TRBV28, with a possible D match to TRBD1 (5 bases). V lost 3 bases, J lost 5 bases, and 23 bases lay in between. Germline CDR1 and CDR2: MDHEN and SYDVKM. The CDR3 extends over 17 amino acids. The CDR3: CASSFFFRRQGVNEQYF. The CDR3 region has the DNA TGTGCCAGCAGTTTTTTTTTCAGGCGGCAGGGTGTAAACGAGCAGTACTTC.

The V and J genes are TRBV9 and TRBJ2-3; D might be TRBD2 (6 bases). The CDR3 has 15 residues. Germline assignment: CDR1 SGDLS and CDR2 YYNGEE. Trimming took 1 base from V and 2 from J, leaving 11 bases between them. This chain's CDR3 is CASSVRDSYTDTQYF. As DNA, the CDR3 is TGTGCCAGCAGCGTAAGGGACTCTTACACAGATACGCAGTATTTT.

This chain uses TRBV5-5 with TRBJ1-2; 9 nucleotides align to TRBD1. The CDR3 runs to 15 residues. The germline V gene encodes CDR1 SGHKS and CDR2 YYEKEE (reference sequence). V lost 4 bases to trimming and J lost 7 bases; unmatched junction nucleotides: 11. The CDR3 sequence is CASSRQGDRLGGYTF. CDR3 nucleotides: TGTGCCAGCAGCAGACAGGGGGATCGACTAGGTGGCTACACCTTC.

The count of this clone is one. The rearrangement uses TRBV7-9 and TRBJ2-1, with D tentatively TRBD2 (6 bases). The CDR3 has 16 amino acids. CDR1 is SEHNR and CDR2 is FQNEAQ in the germline V gene (reference sequence). The V gene lost 5 bases and the J gene lost 0 bases, with 14 bases spanning the gap. The CDR3 DNA follows: TGTGCCAGCAGCGTGTACGTGGGGGGCTCCTACAATGAGCAGTTCTTC. Translation: CASSVYVGGSYNEQFF.

The chain employs TRBV5-1 and TRBJ2-3, with TRBD2 matching 7 bases. V lost 0 bases to trimming and J lost 2 bases; unmatched junction nucleotides: 3. Germline CDR1 reads SGHRS; CDR2 reads YFSETQ. CDR3 length: 15 residues. CDR3 nucleotides: TGCGCCAGCAGCTTGGGGGCGGGAGCCACAGATACGCAGTATTTT. Translation: CASSLGAGATDTQYF.

The chain combines TRBV30 with TRBJ1-2, with D perhaps TRBD1 (6 bases). The CDR3 runs 13 residues. V was shortened by 2 bases and J by 7 bases, with 14 bases between the two germline ends. CDR1 is GTSNPN, CDR2 SVGIG, per germline (reference sequence). CDR3 coding DNA: TGTGCCTGGAGTAGACAGGCAGTAGGTGGCTACACCTTC. Its protein product is CAWSRQAVGGYTF.

This clone was seen a handful of times. This rearrangement joins TRBV6-4 to TRBJ2-5, with D tentatively TRBD1 (6 bases). Trimming removed 2 bases at V and 5 bases at J, with 18 bases between. The CDR3 is 16 residues long. CDR1 and CDR2 (germline): MRHNA, SNTAGT. The CDR3 region is CASSDLRGHPPETQYF. The CDR3 coding sequence is TGTGCCAGCAGTGACCTCCGGGGACACCCCCCGGAGACCCAGTACTTC.

Only one count was recorded for this clone. The chain joins TRBV9 to TRBJ1-1; no clear D. Trimming removed 6 bases at V and 1 base at J, with 10 bases between. The CDR3 is made up of 13 amino acids. CDR1 and CDR2 (germline): SGDLS, YYNGEE. The CDR3 bases are TGTGCCAGCAATCGGGAGTCGAACACTGAAGCTTTCTTT. Translated, it gives CASNRESNTEAFF.

This chain uses TRBV28 with TRBJ1-5; 7 bases are shared with TRBD1. This CDR3 region has 15 residues. Per the germline V gene, CDR1 is MDHEN and CDR2 is SYDVKM. The trim removed 6 bases at V and 4 bases at J, leaving 9 bases unmatched. As DNA, the CDR3 is TGTGCCAGCAGCTCCCAGGGGGACTGGAATCAGCCCCAGCATTTT. Residues: CASSSQGDWNQPQHF.

This chain connects TRBV21-1 to TRBJ1-3. TRBV21-1 is reported as a pseudogene. The CDR3 length is 16 residues. The CDR3 is CASSKVRPAWGNTIYF. The CDR3 DNA is TGTGCCAGCAGCAAAGTTCGGCCAGCGTGGGGAAACACCATATATTTT.

CDR3 nucleotides: TGTGCCAGCAGGGGACTGAGCTCCTACGAGCAGTACTTC. It codes for CASRGLSSYEQYF. The J gene is TRBJ2-7, the V gene TRBV25-1; possible D gene TRBD2, 6 bases. The CDR3 has 13 residues. From germline, CDR1 is MGHDK and CDR2 SYGVNS. Trimming cost V 6 bases and J 0 bases, with 9 bases left between them.

This chain links TRBV28 with TRBJ2-7; D is perhaps TRBD2 (6 bases). This CDR3 has 14 residues. Germline CDR1 reads MDHEN; CDR2 reads SYDVKM. Trimming removed 10 bases from V and 5 bases from J, with 21 bases in between. CDR3 bases: TGTGCCACCGATGGGGCGGGAAGCGCCCACGAGCAGTACTTC. Translated, it gives CATDGAGSAHEQYF.

The chain joins TRBV19 to TRBJ2-2; a weak D match, TRBD1 (6 bases). The CDR3 is made up of 16 amino acids. V was shortened by 6 bases and J by 6 bases, with 20 bases between the two germline ends. Per germline, CDR1 LNHDA and CDR2 SQIVND (reference sequence). CDR3 bases: TGTGCCAGTAGAGAGTCGGACAGCCGAGGGGCCGGGGAGCTGTTTTTT. Translating gives CASRESDSRGAGELFF.

The chain has TRBV5-1 and TRBJ2-1; TRBD2 aligns across 7 bases. Germline V CDR1 and CDR2: SGHRS, YFSETQ. Trimming cost V 2 bases and J 8 bases; bases outside gene matches: 10. CDR3 length: 15 residues. CDR3 in DNA: TGCGCCAGCAGCTTTCAGGAGGGAGGGTGGTATGAGCAGTTCTTC. Amino acid sequence: CASSFQEGGWYEQFF.

The J gene is TRBJ1-1, the V gene TRBV28; 10 bases are a match to TRBD1. V shed 6 bases, J shed 0 bases, and the junction held 7 bases outside the gene matches. Germline V gene sequence: CDR1 MDHEN, CDR2 SYDVKM. The CDR3 spans 16 residues. The CDR3 coding sequence is TGTGCCAGCAGCTCGGGACAGGGGACCATGAACACTGAAGCTTTCTTT. It yields the protein CASSSGQGTMNTEAFF.